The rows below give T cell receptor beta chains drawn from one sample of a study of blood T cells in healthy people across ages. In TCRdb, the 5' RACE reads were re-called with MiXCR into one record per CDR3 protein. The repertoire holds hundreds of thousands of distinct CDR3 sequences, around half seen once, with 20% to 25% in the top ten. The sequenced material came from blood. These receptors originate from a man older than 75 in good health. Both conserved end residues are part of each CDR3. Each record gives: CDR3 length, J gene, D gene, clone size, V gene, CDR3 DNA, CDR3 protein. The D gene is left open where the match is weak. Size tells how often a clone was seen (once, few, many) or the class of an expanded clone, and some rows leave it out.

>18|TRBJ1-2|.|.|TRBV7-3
TGTGCCAGCAGCTTAAGGGCCTTGGGGACGACACCTAACGGTGGCTACACCTTC
CASSLRALGTTPNGGYTF
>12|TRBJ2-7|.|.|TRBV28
TGTGTCAGCAGTTCTGGGGTTCACGAGCAGTACTTC
CVSSSGVHEQYF
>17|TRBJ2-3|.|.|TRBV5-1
TGCGCCAGCAGCTTGGGACAGAGGGCCAAGGTTACAGATACGCAGTATTTT
CASSLGQRAKVTDTQYF
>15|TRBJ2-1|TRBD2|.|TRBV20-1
TGCAGTGCTAGCCGGGGAGCGGGGGGGTACAATGAGCAGTTCTTC
CSASRGAGGYNEQFF
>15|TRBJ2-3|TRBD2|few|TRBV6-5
TGTGCCAGCAGAGGTATAGCGGGAGTGCAAGATACGCAGTATTTT
CASRGIAGVQDTQYF
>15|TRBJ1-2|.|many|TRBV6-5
TGTGCCAGCAGTTACTCTAGCGGTTCTAACTATGGCTACACCTTC
CASSYSSGSNYGYTF
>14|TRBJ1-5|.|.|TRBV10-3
TGTGCCATCAGACCCGACGGGGAGAATCAGCCCCAGCATTTT
CAIRPDGENQPQHF
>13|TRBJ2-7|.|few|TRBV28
TGTGCCAGCAGTGAGGGGCAGACCTACGAGCAGTACTTC
CASSEGQTYEQYF
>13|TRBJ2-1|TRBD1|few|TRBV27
TGTGCCAGCAGTTTACGGACAGGGAATGAGCAGTTCTTC
CASSLRTGNEQFF
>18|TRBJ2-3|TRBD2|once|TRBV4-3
TGCGCCAGCAGCCCGGGACTAGCGGGAGGCGCTAGCACAGATACGCAGTATTTT
CASSPGLAGGASTDTQYF
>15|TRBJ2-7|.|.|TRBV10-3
TGTGCCATCAGGGACGGTCACCAACCCCGCTACGAGCAGTACTTC
CAIRDGHQPRYEQYF
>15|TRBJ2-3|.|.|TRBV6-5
TGTGTCAGCAGGAGTCTTGGTTTGGGCACAGATACGCAGTATTTT
CVSRSLGLGTDTQYF
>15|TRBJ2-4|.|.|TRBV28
TGTGCCAGCAGTCTCAGCGGGACAGTAAAAAACATTCAGTACTTC
CASSLSGTVKNIQYF
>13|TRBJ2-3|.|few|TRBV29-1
TGCAGCGTTGAATTGGCCTCCACAGATACGCAGTATTTT
CSVELASTDTQYF
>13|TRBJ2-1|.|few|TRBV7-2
TGTGCCAGCAGCTTATCGCCATCCCAGGGACGGTTCTTC
CASSLSPSQGRFF
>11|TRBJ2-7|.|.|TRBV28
TGTGCCAACAGCTTCCTATACGAGCAGTACTTC
CANSFLYEQYF
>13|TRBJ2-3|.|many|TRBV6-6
TGTGCCAGCAGCACGAGGAAAGAGTCTACGCAGTATTTT
CASSTRKESTQYF
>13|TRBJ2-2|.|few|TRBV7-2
TGTGCCAGCAGAGAGGGGAACACCGGGGAGCTGTTTTTT
CASREGNTGELFF
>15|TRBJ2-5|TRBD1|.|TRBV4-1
TGCGCCAGCAGCCAAGATAGGGACAGGGTTGAGACCCAGTACTTC
CASSQDRDRVETQYF
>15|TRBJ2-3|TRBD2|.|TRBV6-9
TGTGCCAGCAGCAGACTAGCGGGAGAGGAAAATACGCAGTATTTT
CASSRLAGEENTQYF
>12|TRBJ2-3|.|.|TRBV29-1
TGCAGCGTTGTCCGAGGGGTAGATACGCAGTATTTT
CSVVRGVDTQYF
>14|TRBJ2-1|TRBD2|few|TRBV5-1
TGCGCCAGCAGCTTGGGGGAGGGGATTAAGGAGCAGTTCTTC
CASSLGEGIKEQFF
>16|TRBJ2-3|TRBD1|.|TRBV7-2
TGTGCCAGCAGCTCCGGGACAGGGACTAGCACAGATACGCAGTATTTT
CASSSGTGTSTDTQYF
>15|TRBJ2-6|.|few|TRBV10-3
TGTGCCATCAGTGAGTCGACTTGGGGGGCCAACGTCCTGACTTTC
CAISESTWGANVLTF